This T cell receptor (beta chain) was identified in a study of OX40 agonist ivuxolimab in advanced cancers. Germline CDR1 reads LGHNA; CDR2 reads YSLEER. The CDR3 extends over 17 amino acids. V was pared by 2 bases and J by 0 bases, with 8 bases of the junction left unmatched. Clones were read by immunoSEQ multiplex PCR, and TCRdb kept only the in-frame ones, dropping some. The sample contains about 60,000 clones, roughly nine tenths of which appear only once. V is TRBV4-3 and J is TRBJ2-7; TRBD1 matches at 9 bases. This TCR was sampled from an adult with an advanced solid tumor such as melanoma, head and neck, liver or kidney cancer. The sequencing here drew on CD4+ or CD8+ T cells sorted from blood, taken in a trial of the OX40 agonist ivuxolimab. The CDR3 loop reads CASSQLLTGGSSYEQYF. The CDR3 DNA is TGCGCCAGCAGCCAACTCCTCACAGGGGGCAGCTCCTACGAGCAGTACTTC.